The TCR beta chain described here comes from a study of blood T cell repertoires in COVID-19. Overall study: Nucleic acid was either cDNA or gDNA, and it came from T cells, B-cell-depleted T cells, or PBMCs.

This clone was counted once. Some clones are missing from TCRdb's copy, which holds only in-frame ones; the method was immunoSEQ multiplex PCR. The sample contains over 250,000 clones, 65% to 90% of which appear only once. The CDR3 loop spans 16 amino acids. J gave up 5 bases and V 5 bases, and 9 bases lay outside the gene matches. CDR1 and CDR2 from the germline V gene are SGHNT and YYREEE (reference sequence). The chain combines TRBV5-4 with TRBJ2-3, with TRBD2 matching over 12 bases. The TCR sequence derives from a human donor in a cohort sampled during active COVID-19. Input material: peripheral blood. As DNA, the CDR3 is TGTGCCAGCAGTCCATTTCTAGCGGGAGGGTTAGATACGCAGTATTTT. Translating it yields CASSPFLAGGLDTQYF.